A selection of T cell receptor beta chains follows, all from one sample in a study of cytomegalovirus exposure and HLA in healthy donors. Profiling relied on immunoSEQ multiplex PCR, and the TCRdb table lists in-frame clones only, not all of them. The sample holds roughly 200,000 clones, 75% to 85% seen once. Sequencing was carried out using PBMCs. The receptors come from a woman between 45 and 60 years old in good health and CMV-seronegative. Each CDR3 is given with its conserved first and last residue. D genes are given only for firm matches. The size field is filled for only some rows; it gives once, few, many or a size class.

CASSLVGVELAGKNEQFF	TGTGCCAGCAGCTTGGTGGGGGTGGAACTAGCGGGAAAAAATGAGCAGTTCTTC	TRBD2	-	TRBV5-4	TRBJ2-1
CASSQDRGRLGGGSYNEQFF	TGCGCCAGCAGCCAAGATCGAGGCCGTTTGGGGGGGGGCTCCTACAATGAGCAGTTCTTC	TRBD2	-	TRBV4-1	TRBJ2-1
CASGGRRIEQFF	TGTGCCAGCGGGGGGAGAAGGATCGAGCAGTTCTTC	TRBD2	-	TRBV19	TRBJ2-1
CASSPAGNNQPQHF	TGTGCCAGCTCACCGGCAGGAAACAATCAGCCCCAGCATTTT	-	-	TRBV18	TRBJ1-5
CASSINRNYGYTF	TGTGCCAGTAGTATTAACAGGAACTATGGCTACACCTTC	-	-	TRBV19	TRBJ1-2
CASSVNRGNEQFF	TGTGCCAGCAGCGTAAACAGGGGGAATGAGCAGTTCTTC	TRBD1	-	TRBV9	TRBJ2-1
CASSSRRGSYGYTF	TGCGCCAGCAGCAGTCGTCGGGGGTCCTATGGCTACACCTTC	-	few	TRBV5-1	TRBJ1-2
CATVQGASYEQYF	TGTGCCACGGTACAGGGGGCGTCCTACGAGCAGTACTTC	TRBD1	-	TRBV6-6	TRBJ2-7
CASTLVGTRGPGELFF	TGTGCCAGCACCTTAGTGGGGACACGAGGACCCGGGGAGCTGTTTTTT	-	-	TRBV27	TRBJ2-2
CASSILFAGNANTEAFF	TGTGCCAGTAGTATCCTGTTCGCAGGGAATGCGAACACTGAAGCTTTCTTT	-	-	TRBV19	TRBJ1-1
CASSRERSYNEQFF	TGTGCCAGCAGTCGGGAACGCTCCTACAATGAGCAGTTCTTC	-	-	TRBV6-5	TRBJ2-1
CASSPLGGSPYGYTF	TGCGCCAGCAGCCCTCTTGGGGGCTCCCCTTATGGCTACACCTTC	-	once	TRBV5-1	TRBJ1-2
CAITPREAGELFF	TGTGCCATCACCCCCAGGGAGGCCGGGGAGCTGTTTTTT	-	-	TRBV10-3	TRBJ2-2
CASSVGTSGPLGTDTQYF	TGTGCCAGCAGCGTGGGGACTAGCGGACCTCTAGGCACAGATACGCAGTATTTT	TRBD2	-	TRBV9	TRBJ2-3
CAWSAGQAGNQPQHF	TGTGCCTGGAGTGCCGGACAGGCCGGCAATCAGCCCCAGCATTTT	TRBD1	-	TRBV30	TRBJ1-5
CASSATSGTYNEQFF	TGTGCCAGCAGTGCGACTAGCGGGACTTACAATGAGCAGTTCTTC	TRBD2	-	TRBV6-4	TRBJ2-1
CATSRGDRGQYQETQYF	TGTGCCACCAGCAGGGGTGACAGGGGCCAGTACCAAGAGACCCAGTACTTC	TRBD1	-	TRBV15	TRBJ2-5
CASSVPLSAALSNEQFF	TGTGCCAGCAGCGTCCCCCTCTCTGCGGCCCTGAGCAATGAGCAGTTCTTC	-	-	TRBV9	TRBJ2-1
CASSPDRDYGYTF	TGTGCCAGCAGCCCGGACAGGGACTATGGCTACACCTTC	TRBD1	-	TRBV14	TRBJ1-2
CASSSSTDRSYNEQFF	TGTGCCAGCAGCTCATCGACAGATCGCTCCTACAATGAGCAGTTCTTC	-	-	TRBV7-9	TRBJ2-1